Here is one T cell receptor (beta chain) with its context. Its antigen target is currently unknown. No much larger clonotype is one base removed from it; base qualities were not supplied. The library was built by means of the immunoSEQ multiplex PCR assay. Drawn from immuneACCESS, this table holds only the in-frame rearrangements with V and J called that TCRdb kept. Clones are partly lost; checked studies trace under half to an unresolved V gene and leave the rest unexplained. The sample has 75,000 to 95,000 clones on record, 91% of them singletons. Jointly, the top ten make up approximately 0.9% of the sample. The sample is drawn from a study of T cell changes during pregnancy in multiple sclerosis (dated by TCRdb to the late 2010s). A note on the overall study: The study looked at changes in the T cell repertoire across pregnancy in women with multiple sclerosis.

Inclusive of the bounding cysteine and phenylalanine, the CDR3 is 16 residues long. CDR3 DNA only is kept here, 48 bases in frame from base 1. Sequences MGHRA (CDR1) and YSYEKL (CDR2) are obtained from the germline V gene. V gives up 0 bases and J gives up 2 bases, and the segment between their germline ends measures 11 bases. The receptor was derived from a female donor with multiple sclerosis, enrolled in a pregnancy study. The rearranged chain carries TRBV4-1 and TRBJ1-3; the D gene cannot be named for sure. The sample consisted of peripheral blood, taken before pregnancy. The DNA sequence is TGCGCCAGCAGCCAAGACCCGATGCGGCCTGGAAACACCATATATTTT. Translated, this gives CASSQDPMRPGNTIYF.